Listed below are T cell receptor beta chains from one sample, sequenced in a study of blood T cell repertoires in COVID-19. Clones were sequenced by immunoSEQ multiplex PCR, and TCRdb holds only the in-frame ones, with some missing. In the table there are some 72,000 clones, about 90% of which are singletons. Sequenced input: peripheral blood. The receptors originated from a man aged 50 or older with active COVID-19. Both conserved end residues are part of each CDR3. The order of the fields is D gene, clone size, J gene, V gene, CDR3 protein, CDR3 DNA. A D gene is named only where the DNA matches it firmly. Clone size is shown for a subset of rows, as once, few, many or a class of expanded clone.

D: -; size: -; J: TRBJ2-7; V: TRBV28; CDR3: CASSQQGHHYEQYF; DNA: TGTGCCAGCAGCCAGCAGGGACATCACTACGAGCAGTACTTC
D: -; size: -; J: TRBJ2-1; V: TRBV6-2/TRBV6-3; CDR3: CASSYHGTYNEQFF; DNA: TGTGCCAGCAGTTACCACGGGACTTACAATGAGCAGTTCTTC
D: TRBD1; size: -; J: TRBJ1-5; V: TRBV18; CDR3: CASSGTGEQPQHF; DNA: TGTGCCAGCTCAGGGACAGGAGAACAGCCCCAGCATTTT
D: TRBD1; size: -; J: TRBJ2-1; V: TRBV27; CDR3: CASSMDRGNEQFF; DNA: TGTGCCAGCAGTATGGACAGGGGCAATGAGCAGTTCTTC
D: TRBD1; size: -; J: TRBJ2-2; V: TRBV28; CDR3: CASSLGTGITGELFF; DNA: TGTGCCAGCAGTCTAGGGACAGGGATCACCGGGGAGCTGTTTTTT
D: TRBD2; size: few; J: TRBJ2-3; V: TRBV29-1; CDR3: CSVGGSASGSTDTQYF; DNA: TGCAGCGTTGGGGGTTCGGCTAGCGGAAGCACAGATACGCAGTATTTT
D: TRBD1; size: -; J: TRBJ1-1; V: TRBV19; CDR3: CASSSGQGATEAFF; DNA: TGTGCCAGTAGTTCTGGACAGGGGGCAACTGAAGCTTTCTTT
D: -; size: once; J: TRBJ2-5; V: TRBV3-1/TRBV3-2; CDR3: CASSQESRGQETQYF; DNA: TGTGCCAGCAGCCAAGAAAGCAGGGGACAAGAGACCCAGTACTTC
D: TRBD1; size: -; J: TRBJ2-5; V: TRBV4-3; CDR3: CASSQEGSGQKETQYF; DNA: TGCGCCAGCAGCCAAGAAGGGTCGGGACAGAAAGAGACCCAGTACTTC
D: -; size: -; J: TRBJ2-3; V: TRBV7-2; CDR3: CASSLGGLADTQYF; DNA: TGTGCCAGCAGCTTAGGCGGATTGGCAGATACGCAGTATTTT
D: -; size: -; J: TRBJ2-7; V: TRBV15; CDR3: CATSRDGQVYEQYF; DNA: TGTGCCACCAGCAGAGATGGCCAGGTCTACGAGCAGTACTTC
D: -; size: -; J: TRBJ1-1; V: TRBV5-6; CDR3: CASSGRLWIRNTEAFF; DNA: TGTGCCAGCAGCGGGAGGCTTTGGATACGGAACACTGAAGCTTTCTTT
D: -; size: -; J: TRBJ2-2; V: TRBV9; CDR3: CASSVGRNTGELFF; DNA: TGTGCCAGCAGCGTAGGTAGGAACACCGGGGAGCTGTTTTTT
D: -; size: -; J: TRBJ1-5; V: TRBV28; CDR3: CASSLTGTSNQPQHF; DNA: TGTGCCAGCAGTTTAACCGGGACAAGCAATCAGCCCCAGCATTTT
D: -; size: -; J: TRBJ2-7; V: TRBV28; CDR3: CASSLSGAEQYF; DNA: TGTGCCAGCAGTTTGTCAGGCGCCGAGCAGTACTTC
D: -; size: few; J: TRBJ2-7; V: TRBV28; CDR3: CASSLTANFYEQYF; DNA: TGTGCCAGCAGTTTAACCGCTAACTTTTACGAGCAGTACTTC
D: -; size: -; J: TRBJ2-5; V: TRBV7-9; CDR3: CASSPRRRRAQETQYF; DNA: TGTGCCAGCAGCCCCAGACGCAGGAGGGCCCAAGAGACCCAGTACTTC
D: TRBD2; size: -; J: TRBJ2-2; V: TRBV6-2/TRBV6-3; CDR3: CASSYPLPSGGANTGELFF; DNA: TGTGCCAGCAGTTACCCCTTGCCGAGCGGGGGGGCGAACACCGGGGAGCTGTTTTTT
D: TRBD2; size: -; J: TRBJ2-7; V: TRBV9; CDR3: CASSVDPSGGGEQYF; DNA: TGTGCCAGCAGCGTAGATCCTAGCGGGGGCGGCGAGCAGTACTTC
D: TRBD1; size: -; J: TRBJ1-2; V: TRBV5-5; CDR3: CASSPSGQEAYGYTF; DNA: TGTGCCAGCAGCCCTTCGGGACAGGAGGCCTATGGCTACACCTTC
D: -; size: -; J: TRBJ1-5; V: TRBV12-3/TRBV12-4; CDR3: CASSLLLSQPQHF; DNA: TGTGCCAGCAGTTTATTACTGAGTCAGCCCCAGCATTTT
D: -; size: -; J: TRBJ2-1; V: TRBV7-2; CDR3: CASSLGGTDYNEQFF; DNA: TGTGCCAGCAGCTTAGGCGGGACAGATTACAATGAGCAGTTCTTC
D: TRBD1; size: -; J: TRBJ2-3; V: TRBV7-8; CDR3: CASSLSTGGNTQYF; DNA: TGTGCCAGCAGCTTATCGACAGGGGGAAATACGCAGTATTTT
D: -; size: -; J: TRBJ2-5; V: TRBV3-1/TRBV3-2; CDR3: CASSIWQNIQETQYF; DNA: TGTGCCAGCTCCATCTGGCAGAATATACAAGAGACCCAGTACTTC
D: TRBD2; size: -; J: TRBJ2-3; V: TRBV10-2; CDR3: CASRASGGSADTQYF; DNA: TGCGCCAGCAGAGCTAGCGGGGGGAGTGCAGATACGCAGTATTTT
D: -; size: -; J: TRBJ2-5; V: TRBV5-1; CDR3: CASSSGNSYQETQYF; DNA: TGCGCCAGCAGCTCCGGGAACAGCTACCAAGAGACCCAGTACTTC
D: -; size: -; J: TRBJ2-5; V: TRBV4-2; CDR3: CASSQESPGETQYF; DNA: TGTGCCAGCAGCCAAGAGAGTCCCGGAGAGACCCAGTACTTC
D: TRBD1; size: -; J: TRBJ1-2; V: TRBV19; CDR3: CASIGQGTHNYGYTF; DNA: TGTGCCAGTATCGGACAGGGTACCCACAACTATGGCTACACCTTC
D: -; size: -; J: TRBJ1-5; V: TRBV7-2; CDR3: CASSLFDQPQHF; DNA: TGTGCCAGCAGCTTATTCGATCAGCCCCAGCATTTT
D: -; size: -; J: TRBJ2-3; V: TRBV5-1; CDR3: CASSYSGVDTQYF; DNA: TGCGCCAGCAGCTACTCAGGGGTGGATACGCAGTATTTT
D: -; size: -; J: TRBJ1-2; V: TRBV18; CDR3: CASSPPAQNYGYTF; DNA: TGTGCCAGCTCACCACCGGCACAGAACTATGGCTACACCTTC
D: -; size: -; J: TRBJ1-1; V: TRBV12-5; CDR3: CASRGITEAFF; DNA: TGTGCTAGTCGGGGGATAACTGAAGCTTTCTTT
D: -; size: -; J: TRBJ1-5; V: TRBV25-1; CDR3: CASSVTGALGPQHF; DNA: TGTGCCAGCAGTGTTACAGGTGCCTTAGGACCCCAGCATTTT